The rows below give T cell receptor beta chains drawn from one sample of a study of T cells in Graves' hyperthyroidism and ophthalmopathy. TCRdb reprocessed the multiplex PCR reads with MiXCR, giving one entry per CDR3 protein. The sample consists of 650,000 to 800,000 distinct CDR3 sequences, 40% to 55% of them appearing once. Sequencing input: peripheral blood or thyroid tissue (not recorded which). Every receptor here comes from an adult man with Graves' disease, either hyperthyroidism or ophthalmopathy (not recorded which). The conserved cysteine and the conserved F or W are not part of the CDR3 here.

TRBV7-3	ASKETTNTGELF
TRBV25-1	ASSDGGEGSPLH
TRBV29-1	SVRTGREQY
TRBV7-8	ASSLYGQGDEKLF
TRBV12-5	ASAQTAQPQH
TRBV24-1	ATSDVGAGQPQH
TRBV24-1	ATARGGGEQF
TRBV29-1	SVATGLLYGYT
TRBV7-9	ASSRGDGPSFSGYT
TRBV13	ASSKRSGSGNTIY
TRBV2	ASSFRWPHSGNTIY
TRBV7-2	ASSSLPGQGDYEQY
TRBV29-1	SVPGQSTNEKLF
TRBV20-1	SARGTGGETQY
TRBV5-5	ASSPGLTNYGYT
TRBV24-1	ATSGTGEQY
TRBV4-1	ASSRPDRYGYT
TRBV12-3/TRBV12-4	ASSLTQPGQPQH
TRBV7-6	ASSPTSGWRTDTQY